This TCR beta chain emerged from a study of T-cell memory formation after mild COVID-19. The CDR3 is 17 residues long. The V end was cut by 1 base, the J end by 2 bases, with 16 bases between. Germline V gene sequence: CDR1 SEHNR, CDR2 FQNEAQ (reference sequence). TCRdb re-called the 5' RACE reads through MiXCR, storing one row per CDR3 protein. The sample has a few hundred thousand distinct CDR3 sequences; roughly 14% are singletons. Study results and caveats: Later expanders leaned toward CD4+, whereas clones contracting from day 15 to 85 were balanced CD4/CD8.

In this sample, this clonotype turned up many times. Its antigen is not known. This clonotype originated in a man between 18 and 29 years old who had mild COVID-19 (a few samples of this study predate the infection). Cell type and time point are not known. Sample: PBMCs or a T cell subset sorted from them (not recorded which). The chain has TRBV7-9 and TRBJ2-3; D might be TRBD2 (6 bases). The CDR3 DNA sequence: TGTGCCAGCAGCTTAGGAGGTTGGCGGGGACCCACAGATACGCAGTATTTT. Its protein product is CASSLGGWRGPTDTQYF.